This TCR beta chain comes out of a study of shared clonotypes between healthy human individuals. Samples underwent the assay at deep level. The authors distributed each subset's genomic DNA evenly over several immunoSEQ plates. Sequencing was performed with immunoSEQ multiplex PCR; in TCRdb, only in-frame clones are kept and a portion is missing. The data contain 640,000 or so clones, 55% to 75% of them singletons. Trimming removed 0 bases from V and 2 bases from J, with 11 bases in between. Germline loops: CDR1 KGHSH, CDR2 LQKENI. The CDR3 consists of 16 residues. The sequencing sample was made of memory CD4+ T cells sorted from blood. Sample subset: CD45RA-negative fraction. V usage is TRBV18 and J usage is TRBJ2-1; D call uncertain. The sequence was obtained from a woman aged 25-40 years in good health. The CDR3 sequence is CASSPPSRKAYNEQFF. The DNA for the CDR3 is TGTGCCAGCTCACCACCTAGCAGGAAGGCCTACAATGAGCAGTTCTTC.